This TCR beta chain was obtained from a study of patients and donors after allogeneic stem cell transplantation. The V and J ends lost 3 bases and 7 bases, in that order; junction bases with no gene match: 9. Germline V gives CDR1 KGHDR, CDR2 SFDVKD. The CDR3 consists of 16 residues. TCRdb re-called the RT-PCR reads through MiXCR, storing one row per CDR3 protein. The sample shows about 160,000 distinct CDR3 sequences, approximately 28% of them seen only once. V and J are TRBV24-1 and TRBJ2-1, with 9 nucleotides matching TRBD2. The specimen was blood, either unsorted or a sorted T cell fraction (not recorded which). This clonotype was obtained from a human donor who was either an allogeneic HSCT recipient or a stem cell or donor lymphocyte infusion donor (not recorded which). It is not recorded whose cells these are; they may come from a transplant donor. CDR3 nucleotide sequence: TGTGCCACCAGTGATCCTGTATTAGCGGGGGCAAATGAGCAGTTCTTC. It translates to CATSDPVLAGANEQFF.